This TCR beta chain was obtained from a study of CD8 T cells in ankylosing spondylitis. TCRdb recomputed calls from the 5' RACE reads with MiXCR, one row per CDR3 protein. This table holds over 400,000 distinct CDR3 sequences, roughly 26% found once. The CDR3 length is 14 residues. Germline V lookup: CDR1 DFQATT, CDR2 SNEGSKA (reference sequence). With V trimmed by 6 bases and J by 7 bases, 4 bases remained unmatched. Notes on the study in general: In ankylosing spondylitis blood, a motif of seven to nine highly homologous TCR beta variants appeared characteristic.

This clonotype was counted a few times. Its antigen is unidentified. This sequence joins TRBV20-1 and TRBJ2-3, with 16 positions matching TRBD2. Sequenced: blood, either unsorted or a sorted T cell fraction (not recorded which). This TCR came from a male donor with ankylosing spondylitis. The CDR3, as DNA: TGCAGTGCCCCGGGACTAGCGGGAGGGCATACGCAGTATTTT. Amino acids: CSAPGLAGGHTQYF.